The subject of this entry is one TCR beta chain. The target antigen is unknown. The data are from a study of T cells in localized non-small cell lung cancer. Study observations and caveats: Of the tissues analyzed, uninvolved adjacent lung showed maximal T cell clonality, greater than tumor. Only one tumor region went through sequencing, so heterogeneity may still be there. In adjacent lung appeared a median about 58 of the top 100 tumor clones. Density of T cells in blood, when higher, went with longer overall survival.

TCRdb keeps only in-frame clones here, not all; method: immunoSEQ multiplex PCR. Among some 38,000 clones listed, 90% to 95% were seen once. This CDR3 is 15 amino acids long. V lost 3 bases to trimming and J lost 5 bases, with 16 bases between them. Per germline, CDR1 LNHDA and CDR2 SQIVND (reference sequence). This clonotype originated in a female donor over 55 with stage I lung adenocarcinoma. The gene calls are TRBV19 and TRBJ1-2; weak D call: TRBD1 (5 bases). The specimen was peripheral blood, collected before any cancer treatment. CDR3 amino acids: CASSIGGASAYGYTF. CDR3 in DNA: TGTGCCAGTAGTATCGGAGGGGCCAGCGCATATGGCTACACCTTC. Together with reference TRBV19 and TRBJ1-2, the CDR3 gives the full variable domain: DGGITQSPKYLFRKEGQNVTLSCEQNLNHDAMYWYRQDPGQGLRLIYYSQIVNDFQKGDIAEGYSVSREKKESFPLTVTSAQKNPTAFYLCASSIGGASAYGYTFGSGTRLTVV.